A single sample is the source of the 32 T cell receptor beta chains below, sequenced in a study of beta chain features in type 1 diabetes. cDNA synthesis used the whole RNA isolate, giving expressed TCRB sequences. TCRdb keeps only in-frame clones here, not all; method: immunoSEQ multiplex PCR. The repertoire consists of 680,000 or so clones, with around 15% occurring once and the leading ten covering around 0.1%. Specimen: naive CD4+ T cells from blood. These receptors were collected from a man between 18 and 35 years old in good health.

V usage is TRBV29-1 and J usage is TRBJ2-3; 9 bases line up with TRBD1. V dropped 1 base and J dropped 7; count of bases not matched to a gene: 18. The CDR3 has 18 residues. The germline V gene encodes CDR1 SQVTM and CDR2 ANQGSEA. CDR3 in amino acids: CSVEGGVWRTGVPNTQYF. The DNA for the CDR3 is TGCAGCGTTGAAGGAGGGGTATGGCGGACAGGGGTTCCTAATACGCAGTATTTT.

This clone was picked up a small number of times. The chain is built from TRBV19 and TRBJ1-6; D is perhaps TRBD1 (5 bases). CDR3 length: 15 amino acids. The V gene lost 5 bases and the J gene lost 3 bases, with 11 bases spanning the gap. Germline V gene data show CDR1 as LNHDA and CDR2 as SQIVND (reference sequence). The CDR3 reads CASSPGRSYNSPLHF. CDR3 bases: TGTGCCAGTAGTCCGGGACGGAGCTATAATTCACCCCTCCACTTT.

V gene TRBV5-1 combines with J gene TRBJ2-5, with TRBD2 matching over 8 bases. The CDR3 sequence is 16 residues long. Germline lookup yields CDR1 SGHRS and CDR2 YFSETQ. V lost 3 bases, J lost 5 bases, and 12 bases stayed unmatched. The CDR3 DNA reads TGCGCCAGCAGCTGGGCGGGAGGAGTAGCCGGTGAGACCCAGTACTTC. Amino acids: CASSWAGGVAGETQYF.

This clone was seen more than once but under ten times. CDR3 sequence: CTSSPRTYSNQPQHF. The CDR3 nucleotides are TGCACCAGCAGCCCGCGGACTTATAGCAATCAGCCCCAGCATTTT. The chain combines TRBV1 with TRBJ1-5. TRBV1 is listed as a pseudogene. CDR3 length: 15 amino acids.

This clone has only a few counts. The rearrangement joins TRBV27 to TRBJ1-2; D is ambiguous. Germline V gene data show CDR1 as MNHEY and CDR2 as SMNVEV (reference sequence). Trimming took 0 bases from V and 0 from J, leaving 11 bases between them. The CDR3 loop spans 16 amino acids. The CDR3 sequence: CASSLSNAATNYGYTF. The CDR3 DNA reads as TGTGCCAGCAGTTTATCGAACGCGGCAACTAACTATGGCTACACCTTC.

This clone was seen a few times. The genes are TRBV5-4 and TRBJ2-5; 7 nucleotides agree with TRBD1. V lost 4 bases to trimming and J lost 5 bases; unmatched junction nucleotides: 14. The germline V gene encodes CDR1 SGHNT and CDR2 YYREEE (reference sequence). CDR3 length: 16 residues. CDR3 in amino acids: CASSRAGKGAVETQYF. CDR3 nucleotides: TGTGCCAGCAGCCGAGCTGGGAAGGGGGCGGTGGAGACCCAGTACTTC.

The chain couples TRBV11-2 to TRBJ2-3, with D tentatively TRBD1 (6 bases). CDR1 and CDR2 (germline): SGHAT, FQNNGV. With 5 bases removed from V and 9 bases from J, the gap between germline ends came to 21 bases. The CDR3 consists of 15 residues. The CDR3 sequence is CASSPGLGAGRTQYF. The CDR3 nucleotides are TGTGCCAGCAGCCCGGGGTTGGGGGCGGGTAGAACGCAGTATTTT.

The V and J genes are TRBV28 and TRBJ2-1; 9 bases fit TRBD1. This CDR3 comprises 15 residues. Trimming at V came to 6 bases and at J to 9 bases, leaving 12 bases not matched to a gene. Germline CDR1 is MDHEN and CDR2 is SYDVKM. CDR3 loop: CASRLLPGQGTEQFF. For the CDR3, the DNA is TGTGCCAGCAGACTACTTCCCGGACAGGGGACTGAGCAGTTCTTC.

Comments on this clone: Here the CDR3 omits its conserved ending phenylalanine or tryptophan, so a read error is the likely source. The DNA is omitted, as the CDR3 cannot be located on it reliably, and the CDR3 follows TCRdb's listing. V is TRBV21-1 and J is TRBJ2-7; TRBD1 was called by the table and not checked on the DNA. TRBV21-1 is a pseudogene locus. The CDR3 length is 9 residues, termini included. The CDR3 is CASTTHRSS.

The table lists this clone with many counts. The chain carries TRBV14 and TRBJ2-5; D gene ambiguous. V was clipped by 4 bases and J by 6 bases, with 12 bases between them. In germline, CDR1 is SGHDN, CDR2 FVKESK. This CDR3 has 13 amino acids. CDR3 DNA: TGTGCCAGCAGCCGGACCGGATATCAGACCCAGTACTTC. This gives the protein CASSRTGYQTQYF.

This chain joins TRBV7-9 and TRBJ2-3; TRBD2 might be the D (6 bases). The V end lost 6 bases, the J end lost 2 bases, and 15 bases lay between the germline ends. Germline CDR1 reads SEHNR; CDR2 reads FQNEAQ (reference sequence). The CDR3 contains 15 residues. CDR3 nucleotide sequence: TGTGCCAGCAGGTTTGGGGGGACCCCCACAGATACGCAGTATTTT. The encoded protein is CASRFGGTPTDTQYF.

The rearrangement links TRBV9 to TRBJ2-1, with D tentatively TRBD1 or TRBD2 (5 bases each). The CDR3 has 16 residues. Germline CDR1 SGDLS, CDR2 YYNGEE. Between the trimmed V and J ends, which lost 0 bases and 4 bases, there was a span of 14 bases. CDR3 loop: CASSVEGTHLYNEQFF. In DNA form, the CDR3 reads TGTGCCAGCAGCGTAGAGGGGACCCACCTGTACAATGAGCAGTTCTTC.

This clone has only a few counts. The chain has TRBV9 and TRBJ2-5, with D perhaps TRBD1 (6 bases). The germline V gene encodes CDR1 SGDLS and CDR2 YYNGEE. The CDR3 contains 14 residues. V was pared by 2 bases and J by 5 bases, with 13 bases between. The CDR3 here is CASSVAQGRETQYF. The CDR3 DNA is TGTGCCAGCAGCGTCGCCCAGGGGCGGGAGACCCAGTACTTC.

This clone has more than one count but fewer than ten. The chain couples TRBV7-2 to TRBJ2-7; 8 positions agree with TRBD2. The CDR3 runs 14 residues. V shed 4 bases and J 1 base; nucleotides not matched to a gene: 3. CDR1 SGHTA and CDR2 FQGNSA come from the germline V gene. This CDR3 reads CASSSREGSYEQYF. CDR3 DNA sequence: TGTGCCAGCAGCTCCCGGGAGGGATCCTACGAGCAGTACTTC.

In this sample, this clone turned up a few times. The chain employs TRBV28 and TRBJ2-7; weak D call: TRBD1 (6 bases). The germline V gene has CDR1 MDHEN and CDR2 SYDVKM. Trimming shortened V by 7 bases and J by 1 base, and 11 bases separated the two germline ends. There are 13 residues in the CDR3. For the CDR3, the DNA is TGTGCCAGCACGCGGACAGCATCCTACGAGCAGTACTTC. Encoded protein: CASTRTASYEQYF.

The rearrangement links TRBV28 to TRBJ2-1, with 9 bases aligning to TRBD1. Germline CDR1 is MDHEN and CDR2 is SYDVKM. The CDR3 consists of 13 residues. V lost 6 bases to trimming and J lost 10 bases; unmatched junction nucleotides: 7. This CDR3 reads CASRGTGTVEQFF. The CDR3 nucleotides read TGTGCCAGCAGGGGGACAGGGACAGTAGAGCAGTTCTTC.

The sample holds a few counts of this clone. V and J are TRBV5-8 and TRBJ1-5, with TRBD1 matching over 9 bases. J was trimmed by 6 bases and V by 0 bases; bases with no gene match: 4. CDR1 SGHTS and CDR2 YDEGEE come from the germline V gene. This CDR3 has 15 amino acids. Written as DNA, the CDR3 is TGTGCCAGCAGCTTGGGACAGGGGGTCCCTCAGCCCCAGCATTTT. It translates to CASSLGQGVPQPQHF. Together with reference TRBV5-8 and TRBJ1-5, the CDR3 gives the full variable domain: EAGVTQSPTHLIKTRGQQATLRCSPISGHTSVYWYQQALGLGLQFLLWYDEGEERNRGNFPPRFSGRQFPNYSSELNVNALELEDSALYLCASSLGQGVPQPQHFGDGTRLSIL.

The genes are TRBV2 and TRBJ2-2; D perhaps matches TRBD2 (6 bases). Germline-derived CDR1 and CDR2 are SNHLY and FYNNEI. The CDR3 has 14 amino acids. V lost 1 base, J lost 6 bases, and 9 bases lay in between. The CDR3 DNA follows: TGTGCCAGCAGTGAAGGCGGGATCGCCGGGGAGCTGTTTTTT. Residues: CASSEGGIAGELFF.

The table lists this clone with a few counts. This chain uses TRBV29-1 with TRBJ1-2; D call uncertain. V was cut by 5 bases and J by 0 bases, with 4 bases left in between. Germline V gene lookup returns CDR1 SQVTM and CDR2 ANQGSEA. The CDR3 is made up of 11 amino acids. CDR3 sequence (DNA): TGCAGCGTTTCTACTAACTATGGCTACACCTTC. It encodes CSVSTNYGYTF. Together with reference TRBV29-1 and TRBJ1-2, the CDR3 gives the full variable domain: SAVISQKPSRDICQRGTSLTIQCQVDSQVTMMFWYRQQPGQSLTLIATANQGSEATYESGFVIDKFPISRPNLTFSTLTVSNMSPEDSSIYLCSVSTNYGYTFGSGTRLTVV.

This clone appeared a few times. V and J are TRBV9 and TRBJ2-7; tentative D call: TRBD1 (6 bases). V gave up 3 bases and J gave up 7 bases, with 17 bases separating them. The CDR3 totals 14 residues. In germline, CDR1 is SGDLS, CDR2 YYNGEE. The CDR3 is CASSARTEAGEQYF. The DNA of the CDR3 is TGTGCCAGCAGCGCACGGACAGAGGCAGGGGAGCAGTACTTC. Combining the CDR3 with reference TRBV9 and TRBJ2-7 gives the whole variable domain DSGVTQTPKHLITATGQRVTLRCSPRSGDLSVYWYQQSLDQGLQFLIQYYNGEERAKGNILERFSAQQFPDLHSELNLSSLELGDSALYFCASSARTEAGEQYFGPGTRLTVT.

This clone was detected only a few times. The chain employs TRBV6-6 and TRBJ2-1, with 8 bases aligning to TRBD2. V lost 5 bases and J lost 9; bases outside the gene matches: 9. CDR1 and CDR2 (germline): MNHNY, SVGAGI (reference sequence). The CDR3 is 14 amino acids. This chain's CDR3 is CASSPREGHAEQFF. The CDR3 bases are TGTGCCAGCAGTCCACGGGAGGGCCATGCTGAGCAGTTCTTC.

This clone has only a few counts. The chain carries TRBV9 and TRBJ2-7; a possible D gene is TRBD1 (5 bases). The CDR3 totals 13 residues. Germline CDR1 and CDR2: SGDLS and YYNGEE. Trimming cost V 4 bases and J 6 bases, with 14 bases left between them. The CDR3 nucleotides are TGTGCCAGCAGCCCCCATCAGGGATCCGAGCAGTACTTC. Translation gives CASSPHQGSEQYF.

V usage is TRBV11-2 and J usage is TRBJ1-2; D perhaps matches TRBD1 (6 bases). V was shortened by 6 bases and J by 5 bases, with 13 bases between the two germline ends. Germline V lookup: CDR1 SGHAT, CDR2 FQNNGV. CDR3 length equals 13 residues. The chain's CDR3 is CASSKDSVYGYTF. The DNA for the CDR3 is TGTGCCAGCAGTAAGGACAGCGTATATGGCTACACCTTC.

The CDR3 loop is CASSPRDRGEETQYF. Written as DNA, the CDR3 is TGTGCCAGCAGCCCGAGGGACCGGGGCGAAGAGACCCAGTACTTC. The chain has TRBV5-4 and TRBJ2-5, with D tentatively TRBD1 or TRBD2 (5 bases each). The CDR3 totals 15 residues. Germline-derived CDR1 and CDR2 are SGHNT and YYREEE (reference sequence). The V end was cut by 4 bases, the J end by 3 bases, with 16 bases between.

CDR3 sequence reads: CASSFLTDRAGTNQPQHF. In DNA form, the CDR3 reads TGTGCCAGCAGTTTCCTCACTGACAGGGCTGGAACTAATCAGCCCCAGCATTTT. J is TRBJ1-5 and V is TRBV28, with 7 bases identical to TRBD1. Per germline, CDR1 MDHEN and CDR2 SYDVKM. V dropped 3 bases and J dropped 4; count of bases not matched to a gene: 15. This CDR3 is 18 amino acids long.

CDR3 sequence reads: CASSFPDTEAFF. CDR3 coding DNA: TGTGCCAGCAGTTTTCCGGACACTGAAGCTTTCTTT. The J gene is TRBJ1-1, the V gene TRBV28; D unclear. Germline V lookup: CDR1 MDHEN, CDR2 SYDVKM. The CDR3 length is 12 residues. V lost 3 bases and J lost 3, with 5 bases in between.

The sample holds one count of this clone. The gene calls are TRBV30 and TRBJ1-5; D unresolved. Looked up from germline, CDR1 is GTSNPN and CDR2 is SVGIG (reference sequence). This CDR3 is 13 amino acids long. V gave up 2 bases and J gave up 1 base, with 6 bases separating them. The CDR3 DNA reads as TGTGCCTGGAGTCGGGAGAGCAATCAGCCCCAGCATTTT. Protein sequence: CAWSRESNQPQHF.

The V gene is TRBV5-1, the J gene TRBJ2-2; D is unresolved. Between the trimmed V and J ends, which lost 5 bases and 2 bases, there was a span of 10 bases. The CDR3 runs 14 residues. Germline V gene lookup returns CDR1 SGHRS and CDR2 YFSETQ. CDR3 bases: TGCGCCAGCAGAATGGAGCCTAACACCGGGGAGCTGTTTTTT. This encodes CASRMEPNTGELFF. Together with reference TRBV5-1 and TRBJ2-2, the CDR3 gives the full variable domain: KAGVTQTPRYLIKTRGQQVTLSCSPISGHRSVSWYQQTPGQGLQFLFEYFSETQRNKGNFPGRFSGRQFSNSRSEMNVSTLELGDSALYLCASRMEPNTGELFFGEGSRLTVL.

This clone has more than one count but fewer than ten. The V gene is TRBV30, the J gene TRBJ2-3; D ambiguous. Trimming left V 0 bases short and J 6 bases short, with 4 bases between. The CDR3 covers 11 residues. In germline, CDR1 is GTSNPN, CDR2 SVGIG (reference sequence). This chain's CDR3 is CAWSVFDTQYF. CDR3 bases: TGTGCCTGGAGTGTATTCGATACGCAGTATTTT.

The sample holds a few counts of this clone. The CDR3 is CASRIQGTNEKLFF. The CDR3 DNA follows: TGCGCCAGCAGAATACAGGGGACTAATGAAAAACTGTTTTTT. The chain joins TRBV10-2 to TRBJ1-4; 7 bases are shared with TRBD1. The CDR3 is 14 residues long. CDR1 is WSHSY and CDR2 is SAAADI in the germline V gene. With 6 bases clipped from V and 2 bases from J, the junction kept 3 bases outside the gene matches.

This clone was counted a few times. The CDR3 DNA follows: TGTGCCAGTACGGGACAGGGAGCGGCCGAGCAGTACTTC. Amino acid sequence: CASTGQGAAEQYF. The V call is TRBV19, the J call TRBJ2-7; 9 bases align to TRBD1. Germline CDR1 LNHDA, CDR2 SQIVND (reference sequence). V gave up 7 bases and J gave up 6 bases; unmatched junction bases: 7. The CDR3 is made up of 13 amino acids.

The rearrangement uses TRBV10-3 and TRBJ2-7; D gene unclear. V lost 2 bases to trimming and J lost 6 bases, with 14 bases between them. Germline V gene lookup returns CDR1 ENHRY and CDR2 SYGVKD. CDR3 length: 14 residues. Here the CDR3 DNA reads TGTGCCATCAGTGAGAGGGCTGACTGGCGCGAGCAGTACTTC. Translated, it gives CAISERADWREQYF.